These 16 T cell receptor beta chains came from one sample sequenced in a study of a mutant IDH1 vaccine in newly diagnosed glioma. Sequenced by immunoSEQ multiplex PCR; TCRdb stores in-frame clones only, minus some. The sample consists of approximately 30,000 clones, roughly four fifths of them appearing once. Sample time point: week 23, last vaccination. All doses held 300 ug of mutant IDH1 20-mer peptide, with topical imiquimod. For these receptors, no antigen is known. This specimen consisted of PBMCs, obtained from a glioma patient whose treatment included an IDH1 peptide vaccine. These receptors were taken from a woman aged 25 to 39 with glioma.

This chain joins TRBV5-6 and TRBJ2-3; D is ambiguous. The CDR3 has 13 amino acids. Germline-derived CDR1 and CDR2 are SGHDT and YYEEEE. The V end was cut by 2 bases, the J end by 3 bases, with 7 bases between. In DNA, the CDR3 is TGTGCCAGCAGCTTACGGGTGACAGATACGCAGTATTTT. Translating it yields CASSLRVTDTQYF.

This clone appeared a single time. J is TRBJ1-1 and V is TRBV6-6, with 7 nucleotides matching TRBD1. The V gene's germline CDR1 is MNHNY and CDR2 SVGAGI (reference sequence). V shed 1 base and J 7 bases; nucleotides not matched to a gene: 6. This CDR3 has 14 amino acids. The CDR3 loop is CASSYYGTVNEAFF. For the CDR3, the DNA is TGTGCCAGCAGTTACTACGGGACAGTTAATGAAGCTTTCTTT.

The rearrangement uses TRBV6-6 and TRBJ1-4; D is ambiguous. Trimming stripped 7 bases from V and 0 bases from J, with 12 bases between. The CDR3 runs to 15 residues. Germline CDR1 is MNHNY and CDR2 is SVGAGI (reference sequence). This chain's CDR3 is CASNDAETTNEKLFF. The CDR3 nucleotides read TGTGCCAGCAATGACGCGGAGACAACTAATGAAAAACTGTTTTTT.

The chain links TRBV4-1 to TRBJ1-1; D not resolved. The CDR3 is made up of 15 amino acids. Trimming pared 0 bases from V and 5 bases from J, leaving 13 bases between. Germline-derived CDR1 and CDR2 are MGHRA and YSYEKL. CDR3 coding DNA: TGCGCCAGCAGCCAAGAATATCCGGGGAGGACTGAAGCTTTCTTT. This translates into CASSQEYPGRTEAFF.

This chain joins TRBV5-6 and TRBJ1-1; D is unresolved. This CDR3 spans 13 amino acids. Germline loops: CDR1 SGHDT, CDR2 YYEEEE. Trimming left V 4 bases short and J 2 bases short, with 9 bases between. This chain's CDR3 is CASSLESNTEAFF. The CDR3 nucleotides are TGTGCCAGCAGCCTCGAATCAAACACTGAAGCTTTCTTT.

The V call is TRBV5-4, the J call TRBJ1-6, with D possibly TRBD1 on 6 matching bases. Germline lookup yields CDR1 SGHNT and CDR2 YYREEE (reference sequence). Trimming stripped 2 bases from V and 7 bases from J, with 10 bases between. This CDR3 is built from 14 residues. The CDR3 loop reads CASSLDRQNSPLHF. The CDR3 coding sequence is TGTGCCAGCAGCTTAGACAGGCAAAATTCACCCCTCCACTTT.

V is TRBV5-1 and J is TRBJ1-1; TRBD1 matches 7 bases. The germline V gene has CDR1 SGHRS and CDR2 YFSETQ. With 4 bases clipped from V and 9 bases from J, the junction kept 3 bases outside the gene matches. This CDR3 spans 11 amino acids. The CDR3 DNA reads as TGCGCCAGCAGCCTGAGGGGGCAAGCTTTCTTT. The encoded protein is CASSLRGQAFF.

This chain links TRBV27 with TRBJ2-7, with D possibly being TRBD2 (6 bases). This CDR3 contains 15 residues. Trimming stripped 7 bases from V and 0 bases from J, with 16 bases between. Germline V CDR1 and CDR2: MNHEY, SMNVEV (reference sequence). The CDR3 coding sequence is TGTGCCAGCACCTCAGCTGGGGGGAGCTCCTACGAGCAGTACTTC. This gives the protein CASTSAGGSSYEQYF.

The V call is TRBV9, the J call TRBJ1-4; maybe TRBD1 (5 bases). The CDR3 spans 16 residues. V was trimmed by 3 bases and J by 8 bases, leaving 20 bases between them. Germline V gene data show CDR1 as SGDLS and CDR2 as YYNGEE. The CDR3 is CASSAPQDRGQEKLFF. Written as DNA, the CDR3 is TGTGCCAGCAGCGCACCACAGGATAGGGGCCAAGAAAAACTGTTTTTT.

The V call is TRBV5-8, the J call TRBJ2-7; 7 bases align to TRBD2. Germline V CDR1 and CDR2: SGHTS, YDEGEE. This CDR3 contains 15 residues. Germline trimming cut 2 bases from V and 2 bases from J; bases unmatched to any gene: 7. The CDR3 reads CASSFGFGTTYEQYF. The CDR3 DNA sequence: TGTGCCAGCAGCTTCGGGTTCGGGACTACCTACGAGCAGTACTTC.

The chain links TRBV25-1 to TRBJ2-2; no clear D gene. The CDR3 is 14 amino acids. In germline, CDR1 is MGHDK, CDR2 SYGVNS. Deletions cut 2 bases from V and 5 bases from J, with 9 bases between. CDR3 DNA sequence: TGTGCCAGCAGTGAAGGAGTGTGGACCGGGGAGCTGTTTTTT. Its translation: CASSEGVWTGELFF.

The chain recombines TRBV12-5 with TRBJ2-3, with 7 bases lining up with TRBD2. The junction had 9 bases not matched to a gene; V was cut back by 8 bases and J by 13 bases. The CDR3 covers 11 residues. Germline V gene sequence: CDR1 LGHNT, CDR2 FRNRAP. CDR3 nucleotides: TGTGCTAGTAGCGGGATCAGGTCTGAGTATTTT. It codes for CASSGIRSEYF. Using reference TRBV12-5 and TRBJ2-3 for the parts outside the CDR3, the full variable domain is DARVTQTPRHKVTEMGQEVTMRCQPILGHNTVFWYRQTMMQGLELLAYFRNRAPLDDSGMPKDRFSAEMPDATLATLKIQPSEPRDSAVYFCASSGIRSEYFGPGTRLTVL.

The rearrangement links TRBV5-1 to TRBJ2-3; D may be TRBD1 (6 bases). Germline CDR1 is SGHRS and CDR2 is YFSETQ. Deletions cut 2 bases from V and 5 bases from J, with 6 bases between. The CDR3 extends over 12 amino acids. The CDR3 nucleotides read TGCGCCAGCAGCTTACAGGGAGATACGCAGTATTTT. Protein sequence: CASSLQGDTQYF.

The V call is TRBV10-3, the J call TRBJ1-5; 7 bases align to TRBD1. Per germline, CDR1 ENHRY and CDR2 SYGVKD. The CDR3 spans 15 residues. Trimming removed 0 bases from V and 7 bases from J; junction bases left unmatched: 6. The DNA for the CDR3 is TGTGCCATCAGTGAGTCCCAGGGGGACGGGCAGCCCCAGCATTTT. Translation: CAISESQGDGQPQHF.

The V and J genes are TRBV6-5 and TRBJ2-7, with TRBD1 matching 9 bases. The CDR3 covers 14 residues. From germline, CDR1 is MNHEY and CDR2 SVGAGI. V trimming: 8 bases; J trimming: 4 bases; junction bases outside the gene matches: 9. CDR3 residues: CASATQQGAYEQYF. CDR3 DNA sequence: TGTGCCAGCGCAACTCAACAGGGGGCGTACGAGCAGTACTTC.

This clone has just one count. This chain connects TRBV6-5 to TRBJ2-7; no clear D gene. V was trimmed by 5 bases and J by 5 bases, leaving 13 bases between them. The CDR3 is 13 amino acids. Germline V gives CDR1 MNHEY, CDR2 SVGAGI. The CDR3 region has the DNA TGTGCCAGCAGTCCCCCGGGCACCCACGAGCAGTACTTC. This translates into CASSPPGTHEQYF.